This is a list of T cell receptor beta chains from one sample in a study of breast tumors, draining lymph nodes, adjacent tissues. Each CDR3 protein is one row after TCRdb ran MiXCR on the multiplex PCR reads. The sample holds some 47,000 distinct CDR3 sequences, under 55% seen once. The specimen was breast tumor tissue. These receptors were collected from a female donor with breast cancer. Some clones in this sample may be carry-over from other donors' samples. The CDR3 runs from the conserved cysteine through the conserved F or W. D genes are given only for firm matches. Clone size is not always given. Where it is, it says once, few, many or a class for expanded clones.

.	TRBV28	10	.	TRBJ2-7	CANTTGEQYF	TGTGCCAACACCACGGGCGAGCAGTACTTC
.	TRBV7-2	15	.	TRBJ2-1	CASSFSGTGNNEQFF	TGTGCCAGCAGCTTTAGCGGGACAGGGAACAATGAGCAGTTCTTC
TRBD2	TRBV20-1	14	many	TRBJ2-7	CSARPLAGGYEQYF	TGCAGTGCTAGGCCACTAGCGGGAGGCTACGAGCAGTACTTC
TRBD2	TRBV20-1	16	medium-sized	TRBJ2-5	CSARDGLAGVVETQYF	TGCAGTGCTAGAGACGGACTAGCGGGAGTCGTAGAGACCCAGTACTTC
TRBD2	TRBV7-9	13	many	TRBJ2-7	CASSLLAGYEQYF	TGTGCCAGCAGCTTACTAGCGGGATACGAGCAGTACTTC
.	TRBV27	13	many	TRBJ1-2	CASRGTNLFGYTF	TGTGCCAGCAGGGGGACCAACCTCTTTGGCTACACCTTC
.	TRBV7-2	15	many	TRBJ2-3	CASSLRRSSTDTQYF	TGTGCCAGCAGCTTAAGGCGTTCGAGCACAGATACGCAGTATTTT
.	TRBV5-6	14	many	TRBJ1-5	CASSPRTVNQPQHF	TGTGCCAGCAGCCCCAGGACAGTTAATCAGCCCCAGCATTTT
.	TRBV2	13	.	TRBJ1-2	CASTERGAYGYTF	TGTGCCAGCACCGAAAGGGGGGCCTATGGCTACACCTTC
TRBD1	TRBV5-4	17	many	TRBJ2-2	CASSSTRTGANTGELFF	TGTGCCAGCAGCTCAACAAGGACAGGGGCCAACACCGGGGAGCTGTTTTTT
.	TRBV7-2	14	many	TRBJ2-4	CASSLAIAKNIQYF	TGTGCCAGCAGCTTAGCCATAGCCAAAAACATTCAGTACTTC
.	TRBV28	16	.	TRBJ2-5	CASTDRAGGGEETQYF	TGTGCCAGCACAGACAGGGCCGGTGGGGGGGAGGAGACCCAGTACTTC
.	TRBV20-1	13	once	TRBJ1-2	CSATSGNLVGYTF	TGCAGTGCTACTAGCGGGAATTTGGTTGGCTACACCTTC
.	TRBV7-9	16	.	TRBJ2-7	CASSPPIDRGTHEQYF	TGTGCCAGCAGCCCGCCAATCGACAGAGGTACCCACGAGCAGTACTTC
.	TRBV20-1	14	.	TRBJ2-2	CSARRQGNTGELFF	TGCAGTGCTAGACGGCAGGGGAACACCGGGGAGCTGTTTTTT
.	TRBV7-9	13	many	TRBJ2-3	CASSLARTDTQYF	TGTGCCAGCAGCTTAGCCCGCACAGATACGCAGTATTTT
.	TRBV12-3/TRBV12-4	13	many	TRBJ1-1	CASSLGGNTEAFF	TGTGCCAGCAGTTTAGGAGGGAACACTGAAGCTTTCTTT
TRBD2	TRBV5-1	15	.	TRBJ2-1	CASSATRGSSNEQFF	TGTGCCAGCAGCGCTACACGCGGGAGTTCCAATGAGCAGTTCTTC
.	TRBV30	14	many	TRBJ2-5	CAWSADSWGETQYF	TGTGCCTGGAGCGCGGATAGCTGGGGAGAGACCCAGTACTTC
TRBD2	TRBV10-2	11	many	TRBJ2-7	CASSDGREQYF	TGCGCCAGCAGTGACGGGAGGGAGCAGTACTTC
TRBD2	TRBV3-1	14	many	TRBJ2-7	CASSQRTSSHEQYF	TGTGCCAGCAGCCAGAGGACTAGTTCCCACGAGCAGTACTTC
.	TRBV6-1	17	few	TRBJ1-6	CASSGETGLPSDSPLHF	TGTGCCAGCAGTGGGGAAACGGGACTCCCCTCCGATTCACCCCTCCACTTT
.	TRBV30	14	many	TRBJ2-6	CAWSLASGANVLTF	TGTGCCTGGAGTTTGGCCTCTGGGGCCAACGTCCTGACTTTC
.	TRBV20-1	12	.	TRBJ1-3	CSARLGGTTIYF	TGCAGTGCTCGACTTGGGGGGACCACCATATATTTT
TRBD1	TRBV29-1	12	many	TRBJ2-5	CSVDRGLETQYF	TGCAGCGTCGACAGGGGGCTGGAGACCCAGTACTTC
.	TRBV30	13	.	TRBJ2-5	CTWSGQTGETQYF	TGTACCTGGAGCGGACAGACGGGGGAGACCCAGTACTTC
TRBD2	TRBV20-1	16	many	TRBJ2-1	CSAREPDPLREGEQFF	TGCAGTGCTAGAGAACCGGACCCATTGCGGGAGGGTGAGCAGTTCTTC
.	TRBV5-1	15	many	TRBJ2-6	CASSSQPGGANVLTF	TGCGCCAGCAGCTCACAACCAGGAGGGGCCAACGTCCTGACTTTC
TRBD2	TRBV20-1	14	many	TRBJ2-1	CSARAGGTYNEQFF	TGCAGTGCTCGAGCGGGAGGTACCTACAATGAGCAGTTCTTC
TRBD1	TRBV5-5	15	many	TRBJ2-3	CASSPGQGDTDTQYF	TGTGCCAGCAGCCCTGGACAGGGAGACACAGATACGCAGTATTTT
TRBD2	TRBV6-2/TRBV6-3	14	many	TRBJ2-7	CASKLAGGPNEQYF	TGTGCCAGCAAACTAGCGGGAGGGCCTAACGAGCAGTACTTC
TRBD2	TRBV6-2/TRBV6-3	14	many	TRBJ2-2	CASSPSVLAGGRFF	TGTGCCAGCAGTCCGTCCGTACTAGCGGGAGGAAGGTTTTTT
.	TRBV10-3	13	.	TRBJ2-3	CAISRQVTDTRYF	TGTGCCATCAGTCGACAGGTCACAGATACGCGGTATTTT
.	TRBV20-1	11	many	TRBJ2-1	CSARELAKQFF	TGCAGTGCTAGAGAGTTGGCGAAGCAGTTCTTC
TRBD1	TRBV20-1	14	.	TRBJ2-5	CSARDRGQEETQYF	TGCAGTGCTAGAGACAGGGGGCAAGAAGAGACCCAGTACTTC
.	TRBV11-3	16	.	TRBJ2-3	CASSERKGGSGNEQYF	TGTGCCAGCAGCGAAAGAAAAGGGGGGAGTGGTAATGAGCAGTATTTT
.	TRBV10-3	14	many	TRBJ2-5	CAISESSPAETQYF	TGTGCCATCAGTGAGAGTTCACCAGCGGAGACCCAGTACTTC
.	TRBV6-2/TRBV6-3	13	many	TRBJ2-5	CASHFGLQETQYF	TGTGCCAGCCACTTCGGATTACAAGAGACCCAGTACTTC
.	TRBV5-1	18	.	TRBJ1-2	CASSLEWVSTDTQYGYTF	TGCGCCAGCAGCTTGGAATGGGTGAGCACAGATACGCAGTATGGCTACACCTTC
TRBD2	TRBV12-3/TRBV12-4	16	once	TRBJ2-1	CASSLPGGGAYNEQFF	TGTGCCAGCAGTCTCCCGGGGGGGGGGGCCTACAATGAGCAGTTCTTC
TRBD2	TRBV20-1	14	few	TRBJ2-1	CSTVAGEVYNEQFF	TGCAGTACTGTAGCGGGAGAGGTGTACAATGAGCAGTTCTTC
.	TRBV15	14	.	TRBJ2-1	CATSRDSPNNEQFF	TGTGCCACCAGCAGAGATTCCCCCAACAATGAGCAGTTCTTC
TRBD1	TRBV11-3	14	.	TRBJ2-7	CASRETGSSYEQYF	TGTGCCAGCAGAGAGACAGGGAGCTCCTACGAGCAGTACTTC
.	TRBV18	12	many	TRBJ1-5	CASSPGDQPQHF	TGTGCCAGCTCACCGGGGGATCAGCCCCAGCATTTT
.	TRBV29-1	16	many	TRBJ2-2	CSVRGAEGVNTGELFF	TGCAGCGTCCGAGGGGCCGAAGGGGTGAACACCGGGGAGCTGTTTTTT
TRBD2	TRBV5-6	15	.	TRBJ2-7	CASGSKREGAYGQYF	TGTGCCAGCGGCTCGAAGCGGGAGGGCGCGTACGGGCAGTACTTC
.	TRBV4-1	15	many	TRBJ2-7	CASSHVDSSSYEQYF	TGCGCCAGCAGCCACGTGGATTCAAGCTCCTACGAGCAGTACTTC
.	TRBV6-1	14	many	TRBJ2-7	CAVLKPGQTGEQYF	TGTGCCGTCCTTAAACCGGGACAAACAGGGGAGCAGTACTTC
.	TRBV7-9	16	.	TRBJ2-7	CASGPPRTEESYEQYF	TGTGCCAGCGGCCCTCCTCGGACGGAAGAGTCCTACGAGCAGTACTTC
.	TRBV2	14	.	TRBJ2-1	CASRGPGIDNEQFF	TGTGCCAGCAGAGGACCGGGTATCGACAATGAGCAGTTCTTC
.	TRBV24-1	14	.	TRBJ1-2	CATSARDGLYGYTF	TGTGCCACCAGTGCTAGAGACGGACTCTATGGCTACACCTTC
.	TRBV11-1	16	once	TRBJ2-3	CACSSARVGSTDTQYF	TGTGCCTGCAGCTCCGCCCGCGTAGGGAGCACAGATACGCAGTATTTT
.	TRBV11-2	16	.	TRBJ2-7	CASSPAPAEPHYEQYF	TGTGCCAGCAGCCCAGCGCCTGCGGAGCCCCACTACGAGCAGTACTTC